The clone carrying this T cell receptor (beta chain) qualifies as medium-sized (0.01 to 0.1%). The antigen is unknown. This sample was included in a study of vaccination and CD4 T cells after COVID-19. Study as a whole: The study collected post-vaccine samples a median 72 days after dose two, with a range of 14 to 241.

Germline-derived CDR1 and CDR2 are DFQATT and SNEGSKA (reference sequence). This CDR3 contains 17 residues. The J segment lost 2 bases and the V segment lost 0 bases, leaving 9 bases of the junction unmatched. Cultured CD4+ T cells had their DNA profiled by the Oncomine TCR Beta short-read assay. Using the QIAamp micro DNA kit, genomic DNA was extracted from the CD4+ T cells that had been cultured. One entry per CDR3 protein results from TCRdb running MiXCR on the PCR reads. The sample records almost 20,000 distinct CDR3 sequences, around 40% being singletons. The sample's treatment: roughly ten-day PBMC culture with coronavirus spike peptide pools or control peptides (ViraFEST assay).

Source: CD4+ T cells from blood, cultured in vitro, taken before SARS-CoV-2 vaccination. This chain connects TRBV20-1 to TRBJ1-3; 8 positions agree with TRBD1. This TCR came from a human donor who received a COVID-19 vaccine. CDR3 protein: CSARDPTGQGTGNTIYF. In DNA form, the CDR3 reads TGCAGTGCTAGAGACCCAACCGGACAGGGAACTGGAAACACCATATATTTT.